The subject of this entry is one T cell receptor beta chain. The time point here: before trial treatment. This entry belongs to a study of low-dose radiotherapy and immunotherapy resistance in tumors. Study at large: The schedule for Cohort 2 used 1 Gy per fraction every two weeks, which added up to 13 Gy over 26 weeks. The drug cyclophosphamide was given into a vein at 200 mg/m2 every two weeks, one day before radiation and immunotherapy.

Primers used for first-strand cDNA, a TRAV- and TRBV-specific set, covered both alpha and beta chains. TCR amplification used 15 to 20 PCR cycles, a constant-region primer and a V-primer adapter. By in vitro transcription, the isolated mRNA was amplified. Using its own MiXCR run on the reads, TCRdb lists one record per CDR3 protein. The profile shows about 64,000 distinct CDR3 sequences, more than 25% of them singletons. Germline V CDR1 and CDR2: MNHNS, SASEGT. Trimming took 6 bases from V and 0 from J, leaving 10 bases between them. This CDR3 is 14 amino acids long. The input for sequencing was PBMCs, taken before treatment. This sequence originates from a male donor with rectosigmoid adenocarcinoma. This chain connects TRBV6-1 to TRBJ2-3; possible D gene TRBD1, 6 bases. CDR3 residues: CASSAGQSTDTQYF. The CDR3 DNA reads TGTGCCAGCAGCGCCGGACAGAGCACAGATACGCAGTATTTT.